This T cell receptor (beta chain) was obtained from a study of T cell responses to AZD1222 COVID-19 vaccine (dated by TCRdb to 2020 to 2023). For the study in its entirety: TCR sequencing was performed for about 240 trial participants, of whom 200 to 220 were given two doses of AZD1222 and some 26 were given two doses of MenACWY control vaccine. Trial participants were enrolled by age into subgroups of 18-55, 56-69 and 70-plus years, and roughly 150, 30 and 60 TCR-sequenced participants, respectively, were included in these subgroups. Study-wide conclusions, independent of this receptor: The 56-69-year group was small, and its depth increase did not reach significance, likely because of low power. Conclusions about previously exposed vaccinees are limited, since just six AZD1222 recipients were seropositive for SARS-CoV-2 at baseline. Because no samples from the day 14 peak response were available, repertoires could be characterized only after the peak T cell response. Most participants were white British and females outnumbered males, and the authors suggested that clonal diversity may have been underestimated. Spike-specific TCR breadth and depth rose significantly after two AZD1222 doses compared with day 0 and with MenACWY recipients. Reportedly, almost half of the unique spike-specific TCRs recognized epitopes lying outside the regions that are mutated in the B.1.351 and B.1.1.7 variants. The vaccine-associated CD4 TCRs covered the entire spike protein, and the dominant responses fell in regions 160-218 and 743-854.

The CDR3 regions of human TCRbeta chains were analyzed by immunosequencing. For the original study's pipeline: TCRs in the repertoires were matched against a reference library of SARS-CoV-2-specific TCRs that had been generated with the MIRA antigen-specificity platform. Breadth was defined as the fraction of unique TCRs that were SARS-CoV-2-associated. Depth was defined as the fraction of total T cells that were SARS-CoV-2-associated. Using the MIRA data, each spike-specific TCR was assigned both to the spike region to which the TCR was reactive and to a CD4 or CD8 class. Log10-transformed breadth and depth values were compared by one-way ANOVA with Sidak's multiple comparisons tests. TCRdb limited this immuneACCESS table to in-frame rearrangements with V and J called. A share of clones is missing; checked studies link under half to unresolved V genes, and the rest is unexplained. Clonal size and the V and J genes are those of that table, whereas D and trimming came from the DNA. This sample holds 150,000 to 160,000 clones; about 89% were observed only once. The biggest ten clones account for approximately 9% of the sample.

This clone was recorded once. The target of this receptor is not known. The record has no base qualities; no much larger clone is one base away. What this sample's time point label stands for: about 28 days (+/-7) after the second vaccine dose. AZD1222 recipients given second doses at about 4 weeks or at about 12 weeks were pooled, since spike-specific TCR depth and breadth were not found to differ between the two schedules. The vaccinee samples were drawn from two UK trials, COV001 and COV002, one of which was a single-blind randomized controlled phase 2/3 trial testing AZD1222 (ChAdOx1 nCoV-19) in healthy adults. Trial participant PBMC samples were collected at day 0 and day 28 after the second dose for TCRbeta chain sequencing. The CDR3 covers 17 residues, taking in both the cysteine and the phenylalanine. This entry keeps only the CDR3 DNA: 51 bases, framed from base 1. V drops 0 bases and J drops 2 bases, leaving 14 bases in between. The germline V gene sets CDR1 to KGHSH and CDR2 to LQKENI.

Sequenced here: peripheral blood, sampled 28 days after the second AZD1222 dose. The rearranged segments are TRBV18 and TRBJ2-4; the D region possibly corresponds to TRBD2 (6 bases align). The origin of this receptor is an adult who received the AZD1222 COVID-19 vaccine. The DNA sequence follows: TGTGCCAGCTCACCACCTGGAGGGGAAGGGCCCAAAAACATTCAGTACTTC. The resulting protein is CASSPPGGEGPKNIQYF. Joined to the reference TRBV18 and TRBJ2-4 proteins, this CDR3 gives the full variable domain: NAGVMQNPRHLVRRRGQEARLRCSPMKGHSHVYWYRQLPEEGLKFMVYLQKENIIDESGMPKERFSAEFPKEGPSILRIQQVVRGDSAAYFCASSPPGGEGPKNIQYFGAGTRLSVL.